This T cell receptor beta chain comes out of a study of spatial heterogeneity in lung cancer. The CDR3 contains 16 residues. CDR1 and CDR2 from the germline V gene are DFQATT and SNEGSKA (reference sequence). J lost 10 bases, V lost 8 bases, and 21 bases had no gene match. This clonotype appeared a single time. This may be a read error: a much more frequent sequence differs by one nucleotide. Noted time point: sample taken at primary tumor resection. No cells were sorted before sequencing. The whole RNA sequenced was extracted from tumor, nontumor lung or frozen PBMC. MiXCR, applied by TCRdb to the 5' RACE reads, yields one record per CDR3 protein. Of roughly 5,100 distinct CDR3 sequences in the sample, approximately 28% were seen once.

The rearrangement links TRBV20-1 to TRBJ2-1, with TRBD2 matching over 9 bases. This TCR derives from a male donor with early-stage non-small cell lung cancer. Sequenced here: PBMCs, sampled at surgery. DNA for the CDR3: TGCAGTTCTCGCGTGGGTAGCGGGGGAACCATGGGGGAGCAGTTCTTC. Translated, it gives CSSRVGSGGTMGEQFF.